The table lists the clone carrying this TCR beta chain with a count of one. The length of the CDR3 is 13 residues. The ends lost 5 bases at V and 6 bases at J; junction bases unmatched: 7. The germline CDR1 and CDR2 sequences are SGHNT and YENEEA. These data belong to a study of T cell changes during pregnancy in multiple sclerosis. Sequenced by immunoSEQ multiplex PCR; TCRdb stores in-frame clones only, minus some. Among tens of thousands of clones, around 87% were seen once, and the ten largest hold 0.45% to 0.6%. This clonotype originated in a female donor in good health, enrolled as a control in a pregnancy study. V is TRBV11-3 and J is TRBJ2-7; 7 nucleotides match TRBD1. The source was CD4+ T cells from peripheral blood mononuclear cells, collected in the third trimester of pregnancy. As DNA, the CDR3 is TGTGCCAGCAGCCCCCGACAGGGCGGCGAGCAGTACTTC. Translating it yields CASSPRQGGEQYF.